The 18 T cell receptor beta chains reported below all come from one sample, sequenced in a study of blood T cell repertoires in COVID-19. The protocol was immunoSEQ multiplex PCR, while the TCRdb copy is restricted to in-frame clones and leaves out a portion. The table lists 200,000 or so clones, roughly 87% of them singletons. The sequenced sample was PBMCs or T cells enriched from blood (not recorded which). These receptors were taken from a man aged 25-40 years who had recovered from COVID-19.

This clone showed up just a few times. The chain's CDR3 is CAISESSNRNYEQYF. The CDR3 region has the DNA TGTGCCATCAGTGAGTCTTCGAACAGGAACTACGAGCAGTACTTC. The chain couples TRBV10-3 to TRBJ2-7; a weak D match, TRBD1 (5 bases). CDR1 and CDR2 (germline): ENHRY, SYGVKD. This CDR3 spans 15 amino acids. V was cut by 0 bases and J by 3 bases, with 12 bases left in between.

This chain connects TRBV4-3 to TRBJ2-3, with 7 bases identical to TRBD2. Germline lookup yields CDR1 LGHNA and CDR2 YSLEER. V shed 0 bases and J 1 base; nucleotides not matched to a gene: 7. The CDR3 length is 17 residues. In DNA form, the CDR3 reads TGCGCCAGCAGCCAAGATCTGCGGCTAGCGGGCACAGATACGCAGTATTTT. It specifies CASSQDLRLAGTDTQYF.

This clone was seen once. The J gene is TRBJ2-7, the V gene TRBV27; 10 bases map to TRBD1. V shed 1 base and J 5 bases; nucleotides not matched to a gene: 5. This CDR3 is built from 15 residues. Germline loops: CDR1 MNHEY, CDR2 SMNVEV (reference sequence). CDR3 residues: CASSLWDRGRNEQYF. The CDR3 bases are TGTGCCAGCAGTTTATGGGACAGGGGAAGGAACGAGCAGTACTTC.

The V gene is TRBV30, the J gene TRBJ1-6; D ambiguous. The CDR3 totals 14 residues. V shed 3 bases and J shed 7 bases, with 13 bases lying between them. CDR1 and CDR2 from the germline V gene are GTSNPN and SVGIG (reference sequence). CDR3 in DNA: TGTGCCTGGAGGCGGGGTTGGGAAAATTCACCCCTCCACTTT. It translates to CAWRRGWENSPLHF.

The gene calls are TRBV6-5 and TRBJ1-2; 9 bases are shared with TRBD1. Unmatched junction bases numbered 7, after V lost 8 bases and J lost 6 bases. Per germline, CDR1 MNHEY and CDR2 SVGAGI. The CDR3 consists of 13 residues. CDR3 in amino acids: CASRTGEGDGYTF. DNA for the CDR3: TGTGCCAGCCGGACAGGGGAGGGTGATGGCTACACCTTC.

This rearrangement joins TRBV5-1 to TRBJ2-2, with D possibly matching TRBD1 (6 bases). V lost 7 bases and J 5 bases, leaving 24 bases between the germline ends. This CDR3 is built from 17 residues. Germline CDR1 and CDR2: SGHRS and YFSETQ. DNA of the CDR3: TGCGCCAGCGGACCCCGCCCGGGGCAGGGGCGTACCGGGGAGCTGTTTTTT. Its translation is CASGPRPGQGRTGELFF.

The chain couples TRBV29-1 to TRBJ2-1; 8 nucleotides align to TRBD2. CDR1 SQVTM and CDR2 ANQGSEA come from the germline V gene. After removal of 4 bases from V and 0 bases from J, the junction contained 2 bases not matched to a gene. This CDR3 spans 14 amino acids. In DNA, the CDR3 is TGCAGCGTTGCACTAGCGGTCTCCTACAATGAGCAGTTCTTC. It specifies CSVALAVSYNEQFF.

With respect to this clone: Its ends do not fully match the called genes, so a read error is possible. The genes are TRBV30 and TRBJ2-3; tentatively, D is TRBD1 (6 bases). Germline assignment: CDR1 GTSNPN and CDR2 SVGIG (reference sequence). The CDR3 has 11 amino acids. CDR3 region: CAWSVLPGVHF. The CDR3 DNA sequence: TGTGCCTGGAGTGTACTGCCAGGGGTGCATTTT.

V is TRBV14 and J is TRBJ2-7; D is perhaps TRBD2 (6 bases). Trimming left V 1 base short and J 2 bases short, with 18 bases between. The CDR3 covers 17 residues. Germline V gives CDR1 SGHDN, CDR2 FVKESK. Written as DNA, the CDR3 is TGTGCCAGCAGCCAAGGGGTACTTAGGGGAGGAACCTACGAGCAGTACTTC. Protein sequence: CASSQGVLRGGTYEQYF.

The chain joins TRBV28 to TRBJ1-2; 8 bases align to TRBD1. Germline values: CDR1 MDHEN, CDR2 SYDVKM. This CDR3 comprises 13 residues. The V gene end was trimmed by 7 bases and the J gene end by 4 bases; junction bases not matched to a gene: 5. CDR3 region: CASTGGWSYGYTF. The DNA for the CDR3 is TGTGCCAGCACAGGGGGCTGGAGCTATGGCTACACCTTC.

This clone was counted a single time. V usage is TRBV24-1 and J usage is TRBJ2-7, with TRBD1 as a possible D gene (6 bases). The germline V gene has CDR1 KGHDR and CDR2 SFDVKD. The ends were cut back, 9 bases at V and 2 bases at J, with 10 bases in the middle. The CDR3 spans 12 residues. Here the CDR3 DNA reads TGTGCCACCGGAAGGGGGACCTACGAGCAGTACTTC. Residues: CATGRGTYEQYF.

The rearrangement uses TRBV30 and TRBJ2-7; 8 bases map to TRBD2. Germline lookup yields CDR1 GTSNPN and CDR2 SVGIG (reference sequence). This CDR3 contains 13 residues. J lost 6 bases, V lost 2 bases, and 6 bases had no gene match. CDR3 loop: CAWSIREGSEQYF. The CDR3 DNA reads TGTGCCTGGAGTATACGGGAGGGTAGCGAGCAGTACTTC.

The J gene is TRBJ2-5, the V gene TRBV2; D possibly corresponds to TRBD2 (6 bases). V lost 11 bases and J 5 bases, leaving 18 bases between the germline ends. The germline gives CDR1 SNHLY, CDR2 FYNNEI. The CDR3 contains 13 residues. CDR3 nucleotide sequence: TGTGCCGGGGCCGGGACTGGGGGGGAGACCCAGTACTTC. It yields the protein CAGAGTGGETQYF.

This sequence joins TRBV11-1 and TRBJ1-1; D is possibly TRBD1 (5 bases). This CDR3 has 13 amino acids. Germline V gene sequence: CDR1 SGHAT, CDR2 FQDESV (reference sequence). Trimming cost V 3 bases and J 3 bases, with 8 bases left between them. Here the CDR3 reads CASSLTAYTEAFF. CDR3 DNA: TGTGCCAGCAGCTTGACAGCTTACACTGAAGCTTTCTTT.

V and J are TRBV4-3 and TRBJ1-6; 7 nucleotides match TRBD1. Germline CDR1 LGHNA, CDR2 YSLEER. The trim removed 2 bases at V and 2 bases at J, leaving 0 bases unmatched. The CDR3 covers 15 residues. The CDR3 protein is CASSQQGAYNSPLHF. The CDR3 nucleotides are TGCGCCAGCAGCCAACAGGGGGCCTATAATTCACCCCTCCACTTT.

V usage is TRBV5-4 and J usage is TRBJ2-1, with 11 nucleotides matching TRBD2. J gave up 8 bases and V 4 bases, and 8 bases lay outside the gene matches. Germline CDR1 and CDR2: SGHNT and YYREEE (reference sequence). The CDR3 covers 15 residues. The CDR3 is CASSEHSGGAYEQFF. CDR3 sequence (DNA): TGTGCCAGCAGCGAACATAGCGGGGGGGCCTATGAGCAGTTCTTC.

V gene TRBV2 combines with J gene TRBJ1-5; D is perhaps TRBD1 (5 bases). Germline assignment: CDR1 SNHLY and CDR2 FYNNEI. V was pared by 4 bases and J by 1 base, with 14 bases between. The CDR3 totals 16 residues. The CDR3: CASSGQGGWSNQPQHF. The CDR3 DNA reads as TGTGCCAGCAGTGGCCAGGGAGGATGGAGCAATCAGCCCCAGCATTTT. The whole variable domain, remainder taken from reference TRBV2 and TRBJ1-5, is EPEVTQTPSHQVTQMGQEVILRCVPISNHLYFYWYRQILGQKVEFLVSFYNNEISEKSEIFDDQFSVERPDGSNFTLKIRSTKLEDSAMYFCASSGQGGWSNQPQHFGDGTRLSIL.

The chain links TRBV30 to TRBJ1-6; tentatively, D is TRBD1 (5 bases). The germline V gene has CDR1 GTSNPN and CDR2 SVGIG (reference sequence). CDR3 size: 14 residues. V was cut by 5 bases and J by 11 bases, with 19 bases left in between. The CDR3 DNA reads TGTGCCTGGGCGGTTCCGGGGGTTCTTCCACCCCTCCACTTT. Its protein product is CAWAVPGVLPPLHF.